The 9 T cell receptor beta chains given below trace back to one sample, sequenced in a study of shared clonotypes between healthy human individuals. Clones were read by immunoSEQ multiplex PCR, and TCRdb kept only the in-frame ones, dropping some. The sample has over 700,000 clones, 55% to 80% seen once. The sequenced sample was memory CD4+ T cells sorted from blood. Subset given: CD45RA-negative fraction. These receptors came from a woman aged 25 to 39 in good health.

The CDR3 DNA reads as TGTGCCAGCAGGAGGGCGGCCGGGGAGCTGTTTTTT. Its translation: CASRRAAGELFF. The gene calls are TRBV25-1 and TRBJ2-2; D is perhaps TRBD2 (5 bases). Deletions cut 6 bases from V and 6 bases from J, with 8 bases between. Per germline, CDR1 MGHDK and CDR2 SYGVNS. The CDR3 loop spans 12 amino acids.

The CDR3 region is CASRLTSGPYEQYF. The DNA for the CDR3 is TGTGCCAGCAGACTTACTAGCGGGCCCTACGAGCAGTACTTC. The chain links TRBV28 to TRBJ2-7, with 9 bases aligning to TRBD2. The CDR3 contains 14 residues. V was clipped by 6 bases and J by 2 bases; unmatched bases: 5. Germline CDR1 is MDHEN and CDR2 is SYDVKM.

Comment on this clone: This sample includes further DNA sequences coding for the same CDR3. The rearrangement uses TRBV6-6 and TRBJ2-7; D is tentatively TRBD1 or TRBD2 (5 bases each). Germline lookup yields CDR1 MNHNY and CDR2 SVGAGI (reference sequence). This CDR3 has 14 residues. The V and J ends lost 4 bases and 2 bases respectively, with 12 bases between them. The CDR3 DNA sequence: TGTGCCAGCAGTTCCGGGACGGCGACCTACGAGCAGTACTTC. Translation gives CASSSGTATYEQYF.

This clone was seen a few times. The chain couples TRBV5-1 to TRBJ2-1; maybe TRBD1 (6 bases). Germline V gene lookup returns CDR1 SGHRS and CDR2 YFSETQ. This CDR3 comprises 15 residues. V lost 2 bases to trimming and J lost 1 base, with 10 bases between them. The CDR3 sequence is CASSLSTGSYNEQFF. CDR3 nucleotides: TGCGCCAGCAGCTTAAGCACAGGGTCCTACAATGAGCAGTTCTTC. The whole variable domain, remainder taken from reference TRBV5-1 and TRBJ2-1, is KAGVTQTPRYLIKTRGQQVTLSCSPISGHRSVSWYQQTPGQGLQFLFEYFSETQRNKGNFPGRFSGRQFSNSRSEMNVSTLELGDSALYLCASSLSTGSYNEQFFGPGTRLTVL.

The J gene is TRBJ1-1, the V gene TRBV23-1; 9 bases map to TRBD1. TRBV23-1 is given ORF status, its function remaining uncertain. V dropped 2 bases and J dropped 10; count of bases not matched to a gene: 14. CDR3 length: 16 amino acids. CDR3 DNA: TGCGCCAGCAGTCAACACCCAGACAGGGGGTCGGCAGGAGCTTTCTTT. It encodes CASSQHPDRGSAGAFF.

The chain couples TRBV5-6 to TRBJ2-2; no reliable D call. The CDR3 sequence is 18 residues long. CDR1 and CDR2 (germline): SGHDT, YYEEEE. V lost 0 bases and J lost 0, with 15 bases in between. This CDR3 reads CASSLAPTSPANTGELFF. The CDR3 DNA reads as TGTGCCAGCAGCTTGGCCCCGACAAGCCCGGCGAACACCGGGGAGCTGTTTTTT. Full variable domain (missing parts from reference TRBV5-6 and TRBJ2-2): DAGVTQSPTHLIKTRGQQVTLRCSPKSGHDTVSWYQQALGQGPQFIFQYYEEEERQRGNFPDRFSGHQFPNYSSELNVNALLLGDSALYLCASSLAPTSPANTGELFFGEGSRLTVL.

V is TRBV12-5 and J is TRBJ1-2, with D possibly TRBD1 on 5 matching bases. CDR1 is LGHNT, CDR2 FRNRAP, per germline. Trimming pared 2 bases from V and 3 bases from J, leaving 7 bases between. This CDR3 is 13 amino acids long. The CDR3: CASGLQTDYGYTF. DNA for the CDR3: TGTGCTAGTGGTTTGCAGACAGACTATGGCTACACCTTC.

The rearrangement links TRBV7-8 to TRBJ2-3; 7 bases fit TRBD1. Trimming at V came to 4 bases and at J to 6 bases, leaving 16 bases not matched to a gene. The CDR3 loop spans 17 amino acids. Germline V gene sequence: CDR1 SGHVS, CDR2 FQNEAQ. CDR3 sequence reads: CASSSYRVPGQWDTQYF. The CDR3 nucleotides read TGTGCCAGCAGCTCCTATCGCGTCCCGGGACAGTGGGATACGCAGTATTTT.

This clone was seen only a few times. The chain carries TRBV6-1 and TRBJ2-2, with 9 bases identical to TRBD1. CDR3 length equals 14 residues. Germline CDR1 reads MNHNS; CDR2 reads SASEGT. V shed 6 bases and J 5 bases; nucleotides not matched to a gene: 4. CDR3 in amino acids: CASRRTGETGELFF. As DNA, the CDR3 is TGTGCCAGCAGAAGGACAGGGGAGACCGGGGAGCTGTTTTTT.